These 7 T cell receptor beta chains originate from one sample sequenced in a study of kidney transplant recipient with SARS-CoV-2 infection. TCRdb recomputed calls from the reads with MiXCR, one row per CDR3 protein. The table records 200,000 to 300,000 distinct CDR3 sequences, 29% of them present only once. Here the sequenced sample was a blood sample, taken at baseline and between days 110 and 120 from a kidney transplant recipient. The receptors derive from a male patient younger than 45 who had COVID-19 and was a kidney transplant recipient. Some T cells may originate from the graft donor.

This clonotype was seen repeatedly, ten times or more. The rearrangement links TRBV6-4 to TRBJ1-2; no clear D. V dropped 5 bases and J dropped 4 bases, with 23 bases sitting between them. In germline, CDR1 is MRHNA, CDR2 SNTAGT. CDR3 size: 17 residues. The CDR3 sequence is CASSKLGSHGKTYGYTF. Here the CDR3 DNA reads TGTGCCAGCAGTAAATTGGGCTCACACGGAAAGACCTATGGCTACACCTTC.

This clonotype was observed many times. The chain joins TRBV15 to TRBJ1-2; D uncertain. CDR3 length: 17 residues. CDR1 is LNHNV, CDR2 YYDKDF, per germline (reference sequence). V was trimmed by 3 bases and J by 4 bases, leaving 21 bases between them. The CDR3 DNA reads TGTGCCACCAGCAGTGGCAAAAGGTGTGGAAAGACCTATGGCTACACCTTC. It yields the protein CATSSGKRCGKTYGYTF.

This clonotype was seen repeatedly, ten times or more. This chain connects TRBV6-6 to TRBJ1-5, with D perhaps matching TRBD1 (5 bases). The germline V gene encodes CDR1 MNHNY and CDR2 SVGAGI (reference sequence). The CDR3 contains 14 residues. V was shortened by 7 bases and J by 8 bases, with 18 bases between the two germline ends. The chain's CDR3 is CASKEGGVGEPQHF. For the CDR3, the DNA is TGTGCCAGCAAGGAGGGAGGGGTGGGTGAGCCCCAGCATTTT.

On this clonotype: Compared with germline, one end of the junction differs, possibly owing to a read error. J is TRBJ2-3 and V is TRBV28, with D tentatively TRBD1 or TRBD2 (5 bases each). The germline V gene has CDR1 MDHEN and CDR2 SYDVKM. The CDR3 is 13 amino acids. In DNA, the CDR3 is TGTGCCTGCAGTCGGGACGGGCCAGATACGCAGTATTTT. Amino acid sequence: CACSRDGPDTQYF. Drawing the rest from reference TRBV28 and TRBJ2-3, the complete variable domain is DVKVTQSSRYLVKRTGEKVFLECVQDMDHENMFWYRQDPGLGLRLIYFSYDVKMKEKGDIPEGYSVSREKKERFSLILESASTNQTSMYLCACSRDGPDTQYFGPGTRLTVL.

There are many counts of this clonotype. J is TRBJ2-7 and V is TRBV2; no clear D gene. The CDR3 totals 13 residues. V dropped 5 bases and J dropped 5 bases, with 13 bases sitting between them. Germline V gives CDR1 SNHLY, CDR2 FYNNEI. CDR3 bases: TGTGCCAGCAGTCCTACCACCCAACACGAGCAGTACTTC. Its protein is CASSPTTQHEQYF.

At least ten counts were recorded for this clonotype. The rearrangement joins TRBV4-3 to TRBJ2-1, with TRBD2 identical over 8 bases. Germline V CDR1 and CDR2: LGHNA, YSLEER. This CDR3 is 19 amino acids long. Trimming cost V 1 base and J 0 bases; bases outside gene matches: 11. In DNA, the CDR3 is TGCGCCAGCAGCCAAGTTCGGGTAGGAGGGACTAGCTCCTACAATGAGCAGTTCTTC. Residues: CASSQVRVGGTSSYNEQFF.

The J gene is TRBJ1-2, the V gene TRBV19; D not certain. CDR3 length: 17 residues. Germline V CDR1 and CDR2: LNHDA, SQIVND (reference sequence). Trimming cost V 5 bases and J 4 bases, with 23 bases left between them. The CDR3 protein is CASSLKETNRKTYGYTF. For the CDR3, the DNA is TGTGCCAGTAGTCTGAAAGAGACAAATCGAAAGACCTATGGCTACACCTTC.